One sample yielded the 3 T cell receptor beta chains listed below, sequenced in a study of blood T cell repertoires in COVID-19. The data were produced by immunoSEQ multiplex PCR, yet TCRdb's version contains in-frame clones alone and is incomplete. The data contain roughly 190,000 clones, approximately 84% of them singletons. The sample was peripheral blood. The receptors originated from a human donor with acute or convalescent COVID-19. The donor label of this sample is uncertain.

The CDR3 DNA reads as TGTGCCAGTAAGATAGGGACTAGCGGAACAGATACGCAGTATTTT. Residues: CASKIGTSGTDTQYF. The chain carries TRBV19 and TRBJ2-3; 11 bases map to TRBD2. The CDR3 is made up of 15 amino acids. V lost 7 bases, J lost 3 bases, and 6 bases stayed unmatched. Germline CDR1 LNHDA, CDR2 SQIVND (reference sequence).

V usage is TRBV11-2 and J usage is TRBJ1-6; 7 positions match TRBD1. V was clipped by 0 bases and J by 8 bases; unmatched bases: 4. This CDR3 spans 15 amino acids. CDR1 is SGHAT, CDR2 FQNNGV, per germline. CDR3 in amino acids: CASSLDRGQYSPLHF. The CDR3 DNA sequence: TGTGCCAGCAGCTTAGACCGGGGACAGTATTCACCCCTCCACTTT.

The gene calls are TRBV10-2 and TRBJ1-6, with D unresolved. The CDR3 is 15 amino acids. Germline loops: CDR1 WSHSY, CDR2 SAAADI. The V gene lost 4 bases and the J gene lost 6 bases, with 13 bases spanning the gap. The CDR3 sequence is CASSGLVVANSPLHF. CDR3 in DNA: TGCGCCAGCAGTGGGTTGGTGGTGGCTAATTCACCCCTCCACTTT.